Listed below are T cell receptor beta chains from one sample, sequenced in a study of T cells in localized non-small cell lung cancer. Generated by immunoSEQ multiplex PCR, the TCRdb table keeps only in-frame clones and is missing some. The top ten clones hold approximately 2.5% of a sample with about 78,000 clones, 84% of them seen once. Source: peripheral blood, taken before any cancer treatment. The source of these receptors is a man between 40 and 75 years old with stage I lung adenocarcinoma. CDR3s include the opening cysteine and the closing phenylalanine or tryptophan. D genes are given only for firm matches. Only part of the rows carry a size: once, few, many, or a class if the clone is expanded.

TGTGCCAGCAGATTAATAGCGGGCGAGGGCAATGAGCAGTTCTTC	CASRLIAGEGNEQFF	TRBJ2-1	TRBV7-9	-	TRBD2
TGCGCCAGCAGCTTGGTGGGAGGGCTCGGACGGGGCTACACCTTC	CASSLVGGLGRGYTF	TRBJ1-2	TRBV5-1	-	-
TGTGCCAGCAGCCTTAGCGGAGGGAGCGACTACGAGCAGTACTTC	CASSLSGGSDYEQYF	TRBJ2-7	TRBV7-9	once	-
TGCGCCAGCAAGCTTGCGGGGCATGAGGAAGAGACCCAGTACTTC	CASKLAGHEEETQYF	TRBJ2-5	TRBV5-1	-	-
TGTGCCAGCCGTGGCACCGGTGCAAACAGGGGGACAAACTATGGCTACACCTTC	CASRGTGANRGTNYGYTF	TRBJ1-2	TRBV28	-	TRBD1
TGTGCCTGGAGTCCCCACGGCACAGTCCCCCATCAGCCCCAGCATTTT	CAWSPHGTVPHQPQHF	TRBJ1-5	TRBV30	few	-
TGTGCCAGCAGCTTTGGGGGGAATCCCTCAGAAGGCTACACCTTC	CASSFGGNPSEGYTF	TRBJ1-2	TRBV7-9	-	-
TGTGCCAGCAGCTTGGTACCCCTGAGCGGGAGTGGCACAGATACGCAGTATTTT	CASSLVPLSGSGTDTQYF	TRBJ2-3	TRBV5-5	-	TRBD2
TGTGCCAGCAGTTTGGGAGGTAGATTC	CASSLGGRF	TRBJ2-7	TRBV21-1	-	-
TGTGCCAGCAGCTTAGCGGGGACAGGGGAAGAGACCCAGTACTTC	CASSLAGTGEETQYF	TRBJ2-5	TRBV7-2	-	TRBD1
TGTGCCAGCAGCTTGAATTTGGGGGTTCAGAACACTGAAGCTTTCTTT	CASSLNLGVQNTEAFF	TRBJ1-1	TRBV5-6	-	-
TGTGCCAGCAGCTTAAGTTACCAGCGGAACATTGGGGAGCTGTTTTTT	CASSLSYQRNIGELFF	TRBJ2-2	TRBV7-6	once	-
TGTGCCAGCAGTGATTCTAGGACAGGGGGTAACGACGAGCAGTACTTC	CASSDSRTGGNDEQYF	TRBJ2-7	TRBV2	-	TRBD1
TGTGCCAGCAGTTGGGACAGGGGGTTCTACGAGCAGTACTTC	CASSWDRGFYEQYF	TRBJ2-7	TRBV6-6	once	TRBD1
TGTGCCAGCAGGAAGGGAGTTTATACTGGGGCCAACGTCCTGACTTTC	CASRKGVYTGANVLTF	TRBJ2-6	TRBV27	-	-
TGCGCCAGCAGTGATTTCCTCGGGGAGGGGGCGTCAGATACGCAGTATTTT	CASSDFLGEGASDTQYF	TRBJ2-3	TRBV10-2	-	-
TGTGCCAGTAGTCAAGGACAGCCCGGGGGAGGGAACACTGAAACTTTCTTT	CASSQGQPGGGNTETFF	TRBJ1-1	TRBV19	once	-
TGTGCCAGCAGCTTCTTGAATGAGCAGTTCTTC	CASSFLNEQFF	TRBJ2-1	TRBV7-2	once	-
TGTGCCAGCTCACCCGAGCCGCAATGGGGCACCGGGGAGCTGTTTTTT	CASSPEPQWGTGELFF	TRBJ2-2	TRBV18	-	-
TGTGCCATCAGTGTGACAGGGGTGAACACTGAAGCTTTCTTT	CAISVTGVNTEAFF	TRBJ1-1	TRBV10-3	-	TRBD1
TGTGCCTGGAACCGAGCGGGAGGAAACAATGAGCAGTTCTTC	CAWNRAGGNNEQFF	TRBJ2-1	TRBV30	-	TRBD2
TGTGCCAGCAGCCGGCTCAACGGGACTAGGAGGCATACCGGGGAGCTGTTTTTT	CASSRLNGTRRHTGELFF	TRBJ2-2	TRBV27	-	TRBD2
TGTGCCAGCAGTCCCCGGACAGGGATGATCGAGACCCAGTACTTC	CASSPRTGMIETQYF	TRBJ2-5	TRBV28	-	TRBD1
TGTGCCAGCAGTCGTTTACCAAATCAGCCCCAGCATTTT	CASSRLPNQPQHF	TRBJ1-5	TRBV6-1	-	-
TGTGCCAGCAGCTTCGGCAGGAGTCAGCCCCAGCATTTT	CASSFGRSQPQHF	TRBJ1-5	TRBV7-6	-	-
TGTGCCAGCAGTCCACAGAACAATGAGCAGTTCTTC	CASSPQNNEQFF	TRBJ2-1	TRBV6-1	-	-
TGTGCCAGCAGCTCAGGAAAACAGGGGATTTTAGGTGGGCCCCAGCATTTT	CASSSGKQGILGGPQHF	TRBJ1-5	TRBV7-8	-	TRBD1
TGTGCCAGTAGTTCAACGCTCCCTTATGTGGGAGTTGGGGAGACCCAGTACTTC	CASSSTLPYVGVGETQYF	TRBJ2-5	TRBV19	-	-
TGTGCCAGCAGCTTCCATCGGGAAGAGACCCAGTACTTC	CASSFHREETQYF	TRBJ2-5	TRBV7-9	-	-
TGCGCCAGCAGCCTACCGGCCGGGTATACGCAGTATTTT	CASSLPAGYTQYF	TRBJ2-3	TRBV4-1	once	-
TGTGCCAGCAGTTTAAGGGGTTTACTCCACGAGCAGTACTTC	CASSLRGLLHEQYF	TRBJ2-7	TRBV27	-	-
TGTGCCAGCAGTTTAGACCGCTACGAGCAGTACTTC	CASSLDRYEQYF	TRBJ2-7	TRBV2	few	-
TGTGCCAGCAGTTTACGCGCGATTAGTCTGTACAATGAGCAGTTCTTC	CASSLRAISLYNEQFF	TRBJ2-1	TRBV27	-	-
TGTGCCAGCAGTTCCGGGGGGGAAGGGAACTCCTACGAGCAGTACTTC	CASSSGGEGNSYEQYF	TRBJ2-7	TRBV28	-	TRBD2
TGCGCCAGCAGCCAAGATAGTACTAGCGGAAGCACAGATACGCAGTATTTT	CASSQDSTSGSTDTQYF	TRBJ2-3	TRBV4-1	-	TRBD2
TGTGCCAGCAGTTTTGCTAGCGGGAGCTCCTTATTCACCCAGTACTTC	CASSFASGSSLFTQYF	TRBJ2-4	TRBV28	-	TRBD2
TGCAGCGTTGAAGGGACCGGGCCTCACACTGAAGCTTTCTTT	CSVEGTGPHTEAFF	TRBJ1-1	TRBV29-1	few	-
TGCGCCAGCAGGACAGGGTCCACCGGGGAGCTGTTTTTT	CASRTGSTGELFF	TRBJ2-2	TRBV10-2	-	TRBD1
TGTGCCAGCAGCTACGACAGTTCGCCTTATCAGCCCCAGCATTTT	CASSYDSSPYQPQHF	TRBJ1-5	TRBV7-2	once	-
TGCGCCAGCAGCTTGTTGTGGGGCACCGGGGAGCTGTTTTTT	CASSLLWGTGELFF	TRBJ2-2	TRBV5-1	-	-
TGTGCCACCAGCAGAGGGGGTTCTGGCAATCAGCCCCAGCATTTT	CATSRGGSGNQPQHF	TRBJ1-5	TRBV15	medium-sized	-